The source of this T cell receptor beta chain is a study of cytomegalovirus exposure and HLA in healthy donors. Primers: 60 Vbeta forward and 13 Jbeta reverse. Per the original data handling: An analysis performed later counted 74 million or so unique TCR beta chains (roughly 11 million of them shared). The table came from immunoSEQ multiplex PCR; TCRdb's copy has only in-frame clones and leaves some out. The V and J calls and clone size come from that table; D and trimming were worked out from the DNA. The table has about 100,000 clones, about 72% seen once; the top ten hold over 15%. Study-wide points: At a 0.05 false discovery rate, a later analysis found about 17,000 TCR beta sequences to be associated with HLA alleles.

Germline V gene lookup returns CDR1 SGHNT and CDR2 YYREEE (reference sequence). CDR3 length: 11 residues. V was pared by 2 bases and J by 7 bases, with 6 bases between. Comment on this clone: The antigen is unknown.

The chain uses TRBV5-4 and TRBJ1-2; D may be TRBD1 (6 bases). The clonotype comes from an older woman in good health and CMV-seropositive. Input material: PBMCs. The CDR3 nucleotides read TGTGCCAGCAGCTTAGGGGGTGGCTACACCTTC. Its translation is CASSLGGGYTF.